This T cell receptor beta chain comes out of a study of long-term antiretroviral therapy in people with HIV. In the study overall: It was about a decade after the earliest samples that the 2015 immediate-ART recommendation appeared. Study conclusions and caveats: Repertoires in HIV (unlike those of controls) had narrower CDR3 length ranges.

The run of the v3.0 immunoSEQ assay was at survey level. Generated by immunoSEQ multiplex PCR, the TCRdb table keeps only in-frame clones and is missing some. The table records tens of thousands of clones, approximately 90% of them present only once. The study drew at least one pre-ART and at least two post-ART PBMC samples from every donor. The V gene lost 7 bases and the J gene lost 1 base, with 13 bases spanning the gap. Germline CDR1 SQVTM, CDR2 ANQGSEA. The CDR3 totals 14 residues. Points on this clone: Its cognate antigen is unknown.

V usage is TRBV29-1 and J usage is TRBJ2-2; D remains ambiguous. This receptor was obtained from a woman aged 18-29 years with HIV. The starting material was unsorted PBMCs, obtained 1.8 years after starting antiretroviral therapy. The CDR3 spells CSAEPWGNTGELFF. CDR3 DNA: TGCAGCGCTGAGCCCTGGGGGAACACCGGGGAGCTGTTTTTT.